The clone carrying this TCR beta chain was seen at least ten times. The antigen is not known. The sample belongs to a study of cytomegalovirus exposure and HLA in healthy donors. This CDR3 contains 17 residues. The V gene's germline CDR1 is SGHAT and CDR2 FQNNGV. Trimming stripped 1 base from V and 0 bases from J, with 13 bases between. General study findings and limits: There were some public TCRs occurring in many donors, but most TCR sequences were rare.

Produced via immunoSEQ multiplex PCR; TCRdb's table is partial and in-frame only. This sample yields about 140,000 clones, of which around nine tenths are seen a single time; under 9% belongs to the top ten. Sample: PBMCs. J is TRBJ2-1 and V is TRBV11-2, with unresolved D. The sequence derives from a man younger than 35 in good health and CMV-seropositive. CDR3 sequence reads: CASSLVAVKSSYNEQFF. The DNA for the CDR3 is TGTGCCAGCAGCTTAGTTGCCGTCAAGAGCTCCTACAATGAGCAGTTCTTC. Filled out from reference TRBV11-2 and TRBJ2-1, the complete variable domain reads EAGVAQSPRYKIIEKRQSVAFWCNPISGHATLYWYQQILGQGPKLLIQFQNNGVVDDSQLPKDRFSAERLKGVDSTLKIQPAKLEDSAVYLCASSLVAVKSSYNEQFFGPGTRLTVL.